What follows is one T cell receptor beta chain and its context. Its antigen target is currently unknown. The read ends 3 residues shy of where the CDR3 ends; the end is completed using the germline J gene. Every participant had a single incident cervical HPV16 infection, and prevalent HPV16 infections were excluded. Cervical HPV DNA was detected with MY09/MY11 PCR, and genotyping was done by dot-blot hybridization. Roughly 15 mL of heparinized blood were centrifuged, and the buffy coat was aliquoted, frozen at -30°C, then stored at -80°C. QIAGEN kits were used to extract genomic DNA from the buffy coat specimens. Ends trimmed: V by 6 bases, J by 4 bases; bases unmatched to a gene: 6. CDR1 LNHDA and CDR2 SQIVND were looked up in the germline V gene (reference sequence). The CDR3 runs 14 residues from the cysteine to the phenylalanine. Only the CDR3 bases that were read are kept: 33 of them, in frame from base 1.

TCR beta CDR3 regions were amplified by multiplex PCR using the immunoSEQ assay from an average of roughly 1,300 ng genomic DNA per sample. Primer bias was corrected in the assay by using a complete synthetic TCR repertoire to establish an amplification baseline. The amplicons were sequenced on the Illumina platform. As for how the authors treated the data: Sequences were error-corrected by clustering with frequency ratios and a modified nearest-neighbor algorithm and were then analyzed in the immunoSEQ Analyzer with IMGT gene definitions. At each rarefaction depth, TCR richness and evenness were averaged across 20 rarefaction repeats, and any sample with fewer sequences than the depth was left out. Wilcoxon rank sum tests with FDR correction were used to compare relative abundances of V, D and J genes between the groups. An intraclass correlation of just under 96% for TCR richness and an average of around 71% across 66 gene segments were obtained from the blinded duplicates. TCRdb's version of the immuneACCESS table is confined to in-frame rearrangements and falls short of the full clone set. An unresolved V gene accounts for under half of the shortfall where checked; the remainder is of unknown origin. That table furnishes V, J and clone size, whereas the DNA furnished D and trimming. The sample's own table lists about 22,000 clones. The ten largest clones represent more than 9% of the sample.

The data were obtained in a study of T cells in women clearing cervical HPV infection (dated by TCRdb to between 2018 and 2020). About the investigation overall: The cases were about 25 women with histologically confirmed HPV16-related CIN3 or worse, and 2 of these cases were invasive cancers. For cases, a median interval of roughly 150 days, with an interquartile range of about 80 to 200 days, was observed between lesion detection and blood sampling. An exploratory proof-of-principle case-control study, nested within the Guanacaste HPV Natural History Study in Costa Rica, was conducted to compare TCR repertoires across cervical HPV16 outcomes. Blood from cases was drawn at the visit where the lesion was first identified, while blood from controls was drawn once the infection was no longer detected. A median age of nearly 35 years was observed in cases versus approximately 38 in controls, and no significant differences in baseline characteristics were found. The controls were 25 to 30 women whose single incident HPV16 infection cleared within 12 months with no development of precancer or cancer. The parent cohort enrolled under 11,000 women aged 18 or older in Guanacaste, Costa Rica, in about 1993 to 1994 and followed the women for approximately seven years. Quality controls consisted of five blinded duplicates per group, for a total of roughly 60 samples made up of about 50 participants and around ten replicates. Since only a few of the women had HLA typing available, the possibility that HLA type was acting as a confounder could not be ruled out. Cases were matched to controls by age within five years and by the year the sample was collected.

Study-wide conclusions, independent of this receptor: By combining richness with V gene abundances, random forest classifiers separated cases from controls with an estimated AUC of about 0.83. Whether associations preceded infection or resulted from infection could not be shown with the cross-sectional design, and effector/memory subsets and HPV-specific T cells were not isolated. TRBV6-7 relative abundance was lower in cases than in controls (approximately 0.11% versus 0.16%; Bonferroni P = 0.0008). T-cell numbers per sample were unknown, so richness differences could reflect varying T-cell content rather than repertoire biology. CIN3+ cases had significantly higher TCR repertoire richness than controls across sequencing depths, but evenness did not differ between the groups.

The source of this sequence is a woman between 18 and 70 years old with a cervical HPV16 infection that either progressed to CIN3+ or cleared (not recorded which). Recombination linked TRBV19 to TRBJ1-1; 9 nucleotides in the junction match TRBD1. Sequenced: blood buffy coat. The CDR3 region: CASSRDRAGTEAFF. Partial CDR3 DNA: TGTGCCAGTAGCCGGGACAGGGCGGGCACTGAA.